The 18 T cell receptor beta chains listed next were all sequenced from one sample in a study of OX40 agonist ivuxolimab in advanced cancers. Preparation of the library involved the immunoSEQ multiplex PCR assay. As stored in TCRdb, this immuneACCESS dataset retains in-frame rearrangements with V and J assigned. A fraction of the clones does not appear; measured against another copy, unresolved V genes explain less than half of the discrepancy, and the remainder lacks a known reason. A total of tens of thousands of clones appear in this sample, around four fifths of them only once. Approximately 0.78% of the sample goes to the ten largest clones. The sequencing used CD4+ or CD8+ T cells sorted from blood, collected in a trial of the OX40 agonist ivuxolimab. These TCRs come from an adult with an advanced solid tumor such as melanoma, head and neck, liver or kidney cancer.

CDR3: CASSLGQGGYSNQPQHF. The DNA for the CDR3 is TGTGCCAGCAGCTTGGGGCAGGGAGGGTATAGCAATCAGCCCCAGCATTTT. The chain joins TRBV5-8 to TRBJ1-5; tentative D call: TRBD1 (5 bases). From germline, CDR1 is SGHTS and CDR2 YDEGEE. With 0 bases removed from V and 0 bases from J, the gap between germline ends came to 13 bases. The CDR3 is 17 residues long.

CDR3 region: CASRNTGTTFYNEQFF. The CDR3 DNA reads as TGTGCCAGCAGAAACACCGGGACTACCTTCTACAATGAGCAGTTCTTC. This chain links TRBV6-6 with TRBJ2-1, with 7 bases fitting TRBD2. The CDR3 contains 16 residues. The junction had 11 bases not matched to a gene; V was cut back by 6 bases and J by 3 bases. The germline CDR1 and CDR2 sequences are MNHNY and SVGAGI (reference sequence).

V gene TRBV25-1 combines with J gene TRBJ1-5, with D unclear. In germline, CDR1 is MGHDK, CDR2 SYGVNS. V shed 4 bases and J shed 5 bases, with 12 bases lying between them. This CDR3 contains 14 residues. CDR3 sequence (DNA): TGTGCCAGCAGTGTCTCCTCCCGATATCAGCCCCAGCATTTT. This sequence encodes CASSVSSRYQPQHF.

This chain links TRBV2 with TRBJ2-3; TRBD1 might be the D (6 bases). Per germline, CDR1 SNHLY and CDR2 FYNNEI. This CDR3 region has 15 residues. Trimming left V 6 bases short and J 2 bases short, with 15 bases between. Here the CDR3 reads CASSGQTRLTDTQYF. The CDR3, as DNA: TGTGCCAGCAGCGGACAGACCCGCCTCACAGATACGCAGTATTTT.

This chain uses TRBV14 with TRBJ1-6; D call uncertain. This CDR3 contains 13 residues. V was trimmed by 4 bases and J by 6 bases, leaving 7 bases between them. Germline CDR1 is SGHDN and CDR2 is FVKESK. The CDR3 region has the DNA TGTGCCAGCAGCCCACAGCGTAATTCACCCCTCCACTTT. Translation: CASSPQRNSPLHF.

DNA for the CDR3: TGTGCCAGCAGAAACAGGGGATCTAACTATGGCTACACCTTC. This translates into CASRNRGSNYGYTF. The chain couples TRBV6-1 to TRBJ1-2; TRBD1 matches at 7 bases. This CDR3 spans 14 amino acids. Trimming took 6 bases from V and 0 from J; bases not matched to a gene: 4. Germline loops: CDR1 MNHNS, CDR2 SASEGT.

The chain links TRBV7-2 to TRBJ2-3; no clear D. The CDR3 has 14 residues. The V gene lost 3 bases and the J gene lost 4 bases, with 11 bases spanning the gap. Germline V gene sequence: CDR1 SGHTA, CDR2 FQGNSA. The CDR3 DNA sequence: TGTGCCAGCAGCTTGGGCGCGCAGCCAGATACGCAGTATTTT. As protein: CASSLGAQPDTQYF.

The chain combines TRBV11-2 with TRBJ1-2, with D possibly being TRBD1 (5 bases). CDR1 SGHAT and CDR2 FQNNGV come from the germline V gene. CDR3 length: 15 amino acids. V lost 4 bases and J 10 bases, leaving 22 bases between the germline ends. CDR3 bases: TGTGCCAGCAGCTCCCCACGGGGACGGAGAAGTTTCTACACCTTC. Translated, it gives CASSSPRGRRSFYTF. Complete variable domain (other parts from reference TRBV11-2 and TRBJ1-2): EAGVAQSPRYKIIEKRQSVAFWCNPISGHATLYWYQQILGQGPKLLIQFQNNGVVDDSQLPKDRFSAERLKGVDSTLKIQPAKLEDSAVYLCASSSPRGRRSFYTFGSGTRLTVV.

The V gene is TRBV30, the J gene TRBJ1-1; 7 nucleotides match TRBD1. The CDR3 loop spans 11 amino acids. Germline loops: CDR1 GTSNPN, CDR2 SVGIG (reference sequence). V dropped 0 bases and J dropped 10; count of bases not matched to a gene: 2. This CDR3 is CAWSVQGRAFF. DNA of the CDR3: TGTGCCTGGAGTGTACAGGGGAGAGCTTTCTTT. The variable domain in full, with the rest retrieved from reference TRBV30 and TRBJ1-1, is SQTIHQWPATLVQPVGSPLSLECTVEGTSNPNLYWYRQAAGRGLQLLFYSVGIGQISSEVPQNLSASRPQDRQFILSSKKLLLSDSGFYLCAWSVQGRAFFGQGTRLTVV.

This clone was detected once. CDR3 sequence reads: CASSLGSGGRETQYF. The CDR3 bases are TGTGCCAGCAGCTTAGGTAGCGGGGGGAGAGAGACCCAGTACTTC. The chain links TRBV7-2 to TRBJ2-5, with 10 bases identical to TRBD2. This CDR3 region has 15 residues. Germline lookup yields CDR1 SGHTA and CDR2 FQGNSA. V shed 1 base, J shed 4 bases, and the junction held 3 bases outside the gene matches.

This clone was seen once. The chain uses TRBV12-5 and TRBJ2-1; weak D call: TRBD2 (6 bases). Germline loops: CDR1 LGHNT, CDR2 FRNRAP. The CDR3 is 13 residues long. With 1 base removed from V and 10 bases from J, the gap between germline ends came to 11 bases. The CDR3 loop is CASGLGAGREQFF. DNA for the CDR3: TGTGCTAGTGGTTTGGGGGCGGGGCGGGAGCAGTTCTTC.

This chain joins TRBV6-5 and TRBJ1-1; D call uncertain. V was cut by 6 bases and J by 10 bases, with 12 bases left in between. CDR1 MNHEY and CDR2 SVGAGI come from the germline V gene. The CDR3 is 11 residues long. CDR3: CASRSAGGAFF. The CDR3 nucleotides are TGTGCCAGCAGAAGTGCGGGTGGAGCTTTCTTT.

The chain is built from TRBV6-1 and TRBJ1-2; no reliable D call. The CDR3 runs 12 residues. Per germline, CDR1 MNHNS and CDR2 SASEGT. The V end was cut by 7 bases, the J end by 3 bases, with 9 bases between. DNA of the CDR3: TGTGCCAGCACTTCCTCGTACTATGGCTACACCTTC. It encodes CASTSSYYGYTF.

The gene calls are TRBV10-3 and TRBJ2-7; possible D gene TRBD1, 7 bases. The CDR3 is 14 residues long. Germline V CDR1 and CDR2: ENHRY, SYGVKD. V was pared by 10 bases and J by 0 bases, with 16 bases between. The CDR3 nucleotides are TGTGCCAACGCCGCAGGGGGGAGCTCCTACGAGCAGTACTTC. Its protein product is CANAAGGSSYEQYF.

In its sample, this clone was seen once. V usage is TRBV5-1 and J usage is TRBJ1-3; no reliable D call. With 6 bases removed from V and 1 base from J, the gap between germline ends came to 11 bases. Germline V gene sequence: CDR1 SGHRS, CDR2 YFSETQ. This CDR3 contains 14 residues. For the CDR3, the DNA is TGCGCCAGCAAAGTTCCGGGGTCTGGAAACACCATATATTTT. Translation gives CASKVPGSGNTIYF.

The chain recombines TRBV19 with TRBJ2-3, with D unclear. The CDR3 runs to 14 residues. Germline V gene data show CDR1 as LNHDA and CDR2 as SQIVND (reference sequence). Trimming cost V 5 bases and J 2 bases, with 11 bases left between them. This CDR3 reads CASSALGITDTQYF. CDR3 bases: TGTGCCAGTAGTGCTCTAGGAATCACAGATACGCAGTATTTT.

The V call is TRBV5-4, the J call TRBJ2-2; unclear D gene. CDR1 and CDR2 (germline): SGHNT, YYREEE (reference sequence). The CDR3 is 14 residues long. V was shortened by 2 bases and J by 6 bases, with 11 bases between the two germline ends. The CDR3 loop is CASSFWVGAGELFF. The CDR3 nucleotides read TGTGCCAGCAGCTTTTGGGTTGGAGCCGGGGAGCTGTTTTTT.

The rearrangement uses TRBV5-1 and TRBJ1-4, with a possible D match to TRBD1 (6 bases). The length of the CDR3 is 15 residues. With 4 bases removed from V and 8 bases from J, the gap between germline ends came to 18 bases. CDR1 and CDR2 (germline): SGHRS, YFSETQ. The CDR3 bases are TGCGCCAGCAGCACACAGGGACGTCGGGAGGAAAAACTGTTTTTT. Amino acid sequence: CASSTQGRREEKLFF.